The source of this TCR beta chain is a study of CD8 T cells in ankylosing spondylitis. Researchers built TCR beta libraries using quantitative 5'-RACE with molecular barcodes. TCRdb passed the 5' RACE reads through MiXCR, listing each CDR3 protein once. Among under 850,000 distinct CDR3 sequences listed, about 20% were seen once. This clonotype was found a few times. Its specificity is unknown. Findings and caveats of the study: What appeared characteristic of ankylosing spondylitis blood was a TCR beta motif of 7 or 8 highly homologous variants. According to the report, clones linked to the disease were significantly enriched in matched synovial fluid samples taken from ankylosing spondylitis patients. Within peripheral blood, clones linked to disease were CD8+ and relatively rare. Prior work had noted some motif variants in reactive arthritis blood and synovial fluid.

Source material: blood, either unsorted or a sorted T cell fraction (not recorded which). The clonotype was recovered from a male donor with ankylosing spondylitis.

The CDR3 DNA is TGCGCCAGCAGCTCACCCGACAGGGGAGACTATGGCTACACCTTC. Its protein is CASSSPDRGDYGYTF. J is TRBJ1-2 and V is TRBV5-1, with 8 positions matching TRBD1. The junction had 7 bases not matched to a gene; V was cut back by 3 bases and J by 3 bases. The CDR3 length is 15 residues. Per germline, CDR1 SGHRS and CDR2 YFSETQ.